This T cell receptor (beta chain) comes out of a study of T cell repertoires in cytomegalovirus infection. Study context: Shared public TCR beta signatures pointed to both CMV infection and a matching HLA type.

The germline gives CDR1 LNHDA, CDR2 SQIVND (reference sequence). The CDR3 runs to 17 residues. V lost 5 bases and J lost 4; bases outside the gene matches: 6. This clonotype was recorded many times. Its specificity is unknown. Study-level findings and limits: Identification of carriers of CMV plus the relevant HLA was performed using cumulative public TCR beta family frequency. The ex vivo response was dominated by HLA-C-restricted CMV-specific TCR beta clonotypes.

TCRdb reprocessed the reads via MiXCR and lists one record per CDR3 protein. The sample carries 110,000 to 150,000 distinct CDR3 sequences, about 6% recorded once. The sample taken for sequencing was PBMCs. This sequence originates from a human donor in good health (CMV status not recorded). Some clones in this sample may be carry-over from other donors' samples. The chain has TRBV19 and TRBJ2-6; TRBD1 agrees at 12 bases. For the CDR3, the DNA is TGTGCCAGTAGTGCCCGGGACAGGGGGCGCGGGGCCAACGTCCTGACTTTC. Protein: CASSARDRGRGANVLTF. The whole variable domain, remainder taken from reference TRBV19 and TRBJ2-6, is DGGITQSPKYLFRKEGQNVTLSCEQNLNHDAMYWYRQDPGQGLRLIYYSQIVNDFQKGDIAEGYSVSREKKESFPLTVTSAQKNPTAFYLCASSARDRGRGANVLTFGAGSRLTVL.